A single sample is the source of the 27 T cell receptor beta chains below, sequenced in a study of blood T cell repertoires in COVID-19. Sequencing was performed with immunoSEQ multiplex PCR; in TCRdb, only in-frame clones are kept and a portion is missing. Here the sample spans approximately 180,000 clones, 85% to 90% being singletons. Material: peripheral blood. The receptors here all came from a man aged 35 to 55 with active or convalescent COVID-19.

The chain links TRBV4-3 to TRBJ2-3, with 7 bases identical to TRBD1. Trimming at V came to 0 bases and at J to 6 bases, leaving 9 bases not matched to a gene. Per germline, CDR1 LGHNA and CDR2 YSLEER. The CDR3 consists of 16 residues. The CDR3, as DNA: TGCGCCAGCAGCCAAGATCCCGACAGGGCTCCCGATACGCAGTATTTT. Protein sequence: CASSQDPDRAPDTQYF.

CDR3 sequence (DNA): TGTGCCAGCAGCTTTATCCCCAAAGGGACATGGGGTTCACCCCTCCACTTT. Residues: CASSFIPKGTWGSPLHF. The chain carries TRBV7-2 and TRBJ1-6; D is possibly TRBD1 (6 bases). The CDR3 runs to 17 residues. Germline assignment: CDR1 SGHTA and CDR2 FQGNSA. V shed 3 bases and J shed 9 bases, with 21 bases lying between them.

This chain connects TRBV12-3 or TRBV12-4 to TRBJ2-3; D unresolved. The CDR3 extends over 13 amino acids. The V gene lost 6 bases and the J gene lost 2 bases, with 9 bases spanning the gap. The CDR3 reads CASSLRYTDTQYF. In DNA, the CDR3 is TGTGCCAGCAGCTTACGTTACACAGATACGCAGTATTTT.

A few counts support this clone. The gene calls are TRBV27 and TRBJ1-4; D is ambiguous. The germline gives CDR1 MNHEY, CDR2 SMNVEV (reference sequence). CDR3 size: 13 residues. The germline V and J ends were trimmed by 5 bases and 6 bases, with 10 bases remaining between them. The CDR3 region has the DNA TGTGCCAGCAGTACAGCCCGGCATGAAAAACTGTTTTTT. Encoded protein: CASSTARHEKLFF.

V gene TRBV5-1 combines with J gene TRBJ1-5, with D perhaps matching TRBD1 (6 bases). The CDR3 totals 14 residues. V was pared by 0 bases and J by 7 bases, with 11 bases between. CDR1 is SGHRS, CDR2 YFSETQ, per germline. CDR3 DNA: TGCGCCAGCAGCTTGGGACAGGTTGGACAGCCCCAGCATTTT. It translates to CASSLGQVGQPQHF.

This CDR3 is CASSLPLDWANTEAFF. CDR3 coding DNA: TGTGCCAGCAGCCTTCCCTTGGACTGGGCGAACACTGAAGCTTTCTTT. The chain joins TRBV7-9 to TRBJ1-1; D gene unclear. The germline CDR1 and CDR2 sequences are SEHNR and FQNEAQ (reference sequence). V shed 5 bases and J shed 1 base, with 17 bases lying between them. The CDR3 runs 16 residues.

V gene TRBV7-2 combines with J gene TRBJ2-7; 10 nucleotides align to TRBD1. This CDR3 spans 14 amino acids. J lost 4 bases, V lost 5 bases, and 5 bases had no gene match. Germline lookup yields CDR1 SGHTA and CDR2 FQGNSA. The CDR3: CASSQRTGGYEQYF. The CDR3 nucleotides read TGTGCCAGCAGCCAGCGGACAGGGGGTTACGAGCAGTACTTC. Full variable domain (rest looked up from reference TRBV7-2 and TRBJ2-7): GAGVSQSPSNKVTEKGKDVELRCDPISGHTALYWYRQSLGQGLEFLIYFQGNSAPDKSGLPSDRFSAERTGGSVSTLTIQRTQQEDSAVYLCASSQRTGGYEQYFGPGTRLTVT.

The chain links TRBV6-2 or TRBV6-3 to TRBJ2-7, with a tentative D call TRBD1 (5 bases). V dropped 5 bases and J dropped 1 base, with 12 bases sitting between them. The CDR3 contains 14 residues. CDR1 is MNHEY and CDR2 is SVGEGT in the germline V gene. The CDR3 DNA is TGTGCCAGCAGTCCAGGGCAACAATCCTACGAGCAGTACTTC. Protein: CASSPGQQSYEQYF.

This chain joins TRBV7-2 and TRBJ1-2; D not certain. Trimming took off 2 bases at V and 7 bases at J, with 8 bases between the two ends. The CDR3 runs to 12 residues. Per the germline V gene, CDR1 is SGHTA and CDR2 is FQGNSA. CDR3 bases: TGTGCCAGCAGCTTAACGGTGGTTGGCTACACCTTC. Translation gives CASSLTVVGYTF.

Concerning this clone itself: The CDR3 end shows no conserved phenylalanine or tryptophan, and so a read error is likely. It is unclear where the CDR3 begins or ends on the DNA, so no DNA is shown, and the CDR3 is as TCRdb lists it. V usage is TRBV2 and J usage is TRBJ1-4. Looked up from germline, CDR1 is SNHLY and CDR2 is FYNNEI. The CDR3 spans 14 residues, counting both ends. CDR3 sequence reads: CASSEAGLPAECFA.

This clone was seen a handful of times. The chain links TRBV5-6 to TRBJ1-4, with D possibly being TRBD1 (6 bases). V gave up 3 bases and J gave up 8 bases, with 17 bases separating them. CDR1 is SGHDT, CDR2 YYEEEE, per germline. This CDR3 is 15 amino acids long. CDR3 DNA: TGTGCCAGCAGCTCTACAGGGACGCCCGAAGAAAAACTGTTTTTT. Translating gives CASSSTGTPEEKLFF.

This chain links TRBV24-1 with TRBJ2-7, with D maybe TRBD2 (6 bases). V lost 9 bases, J lost 2 bases, and 13 bases lay in between. The CDR3 is 13 amino acids. Germline-derived CDR1 and CDR2 are KGHDR and SFDVKD. This CDR3 reads CATPWRGPYEQYF. The CDR3 nucleotides read TGTGCCACCCCCTGGAGGGGCCCCTACGAGCAGTACTTC.

The CDR3 coding sequence is TGTGCCAGCAGACCCCCGGGGGCAGATACGCAGTATTTT. This encodes CASRPPGADTQYF. The chain links TRBV6-5 to TRBJ2-3; TRBD2 might be the D (6 bases). V lost 6 bases and J lost 4, with 11 bases in between. CDR3 size: 13 residues. Germline-derived CDR1 and CDR2 are MNHEY and SVGAGI.

This chain uses TRBV5-1 with TRBJ2-3; 11 nucleotides line up with TRBD2. The CDR3 runs to 15 residues. Germline loops: CDR1 SGHRS, CDR2 YFSETQ. The J segment lost 1 base and the V segment lost 4 bases, leaving 2 bases of the junction unmatched. CDR3 sequence (DNA): TGCGCCAGCAGCATGGGACTAGCGGGCACAGATACGCAGTATTTT. Translated, it gives CASSMGLAGTDTQYF.

V and J are TRBV7-2 and TRBJ1-5; D uncertain. Germline CDR1 SGHTA, CDR2 FQGNSA. Trimming took off 0 bases at V and 0 bases at J, with 6 bases between the two ends. This CDR3 region has 15 residues. The CDR3 loop reads CASSLASDSNQPQHF. CDR3 nucleotides: TGTGCCAGCAGCTTAGCTTCAGATAGCAATCAGCCCCAGCATTTT.

The rearrangement links TRBV4-2 to TRBJ2-7; tentatively, D is TRBD2 (6 bases). This CDR3 is 15 amino acids long. Germline V lookup: CDR1 LGHNA, CDR2 YNFKEQ. V gave up 0 bases and J gave up 2 bases, with 11 bases separating them. The CDR3 coding sequence is TGTGCCAGCAGCCAAGAAGGCGGGGTTGCCTACGAGCAGTACTTC. Translated: CASSQEGGVAYEQYF.

The chain combines TRBV12-3 or TRBV12-4 with TRBJ2-1; tentatively, D is TRBD1 (5 bases). The CDR3 consists of 13 residues. V was trimmed by 5 bases and J by 10 bases, leaving 15 bases between them. The CDR3 nucleotides read TGTGCCAGCAGTAAGCAGGGTCGATACGAGCAGTTCTTC. Its protein product is CASSKQGRYEQFF.

V usage is TRBV6-5 and J usage is TRBJ1-4, with D possibly TRBD1 on 5 matching bases. The CDR3 contains 15 residues. Trimming removed 1 base at V and 5 bases at J, with 11 bases between. Germline V gene lookup returns CDR1 MNHEY and CDR2 SVGAGI. The CDR3 sequence is CASSYFGGENEKLFF. CDR3 in DNA: TGTGCCAGCAGTTACTTTGGGGGGGAGAATGAAAAACTGTTTTTT.

V usage is TRBV27 and J usage is TRBJ2-1; 8 nucleotides align to TRBD1. CDR3 length: 13 amino acids. Per the germline V gene, CDR1 is MNHEY and CDR2 is SMNVEV (reference sequence). V shed 9 bases, J shed 6 bases, and the junction held 7 bases outside the gene matches. CDR3 in amino acids: CASQLQGVNEQFF. The CDR3 coding sequence is TGTGCCAGTCAACTACAGGGGGTCAATGAGCAGTTCTTC.

V is TRBV19 and J is TRBJ1-5; 8 bases map to TRBD1. The germline CDR1 and CDR2 sequences are LNHDA and SQIVND (reference sequence). The CDR3 spans 15 residues. Trimming took 4 bases from V and 6 from J; bases not matched to a gene: 8. In DNA form, the CDR3 reads TGTGCCAGTAGTAGAGGGCAGGGGGCGGCTCAGCCCCAGCATTTT. It specifies CASSRGQGAAQPQHF.

On this clone: Other DNA sequences in this sample translate to the same CDR3. This chain joins TRBV7-9 and TRBJ1-5; 8 bases map to TRBD1. Unmatched junction bases numbered 5, after V lost 5 bases and J lost 5 bases. Germline V gene sequence: CDR1 SEHNR, CDR2 FQNEAQ (reference sequence). The CDR3 consists of 14 residues. CDR3 protein: CASSPDRGDQPQHF. CDR3 bases: TGTGCCAGCAGCCCCGACAGGGGTGATCAGCCCCAGCATTTT.

This chain connects TRBV5-4 to TRBJ2-2; 9 bases are a match to TRBD1. The CDR3 sequence is 17 residues long. V shed 4 bases, J shed 5 bases, and the junction held 12 bases outside the gene matches. CDR1 and CDR2 (germline): SGHNT, YYREEE (reference sequence). Written as DNA, the CDR3 is TGTGCCAGCAGCCCCCACGACCGACAGGGGGGAACCGGGGAGCTGTTTTTT. Translating gives CASSPHDRQGGTGELFF.

The rearrangement joins TRBV6-5 to TRBJ1-2; D is unresolved. CDR1 and CDR2 from the germline V gene are MNHEY and SVGAGI. Trimming removed 7 bases from V and 0 bases from J, with 12 bases in between. This CDR3 contains 14 residues. The DNA of the CDR3 is TGTGCCAGCATCCCAAGCTATTCTAACTATGGCTACACCTTC. Translation: CASIPSYSNYGYTF.

The chain recombines TRBV11-3 with TRBJ1-1; D call uncertain. Germline V gene sequence: CDR1 SGHNT, CDR2 YENEEA. V was pared by 3 bases and J by 1 base, with 6 bases between. The CDR3 spans 13 residues. The CDR3 DNA reads TGTGCCAGCAGCTTTCAGAAGAACACTGAAGCTTTCTTT. This sequence encodes CASSFQKNTEAFF.

This clone was counted a few times. The CDR3 spells CASSVAGTGVNTGELFF. The CDR3 nucleotides read TGTGCCAGCAGCGTAGCCGGGACAGGGGTTAACACCGGGGAGCTGTTTTTT. The J gene is TRBJ2-2, the V gene TRBV9, with 10 bases matching TRBD1. The CDR3 loop spans 17 amino acids. J was trimmed by 2 bases and V by 0 bases; bases with no gene match: 4. The germline gives CDR1 SGDLS, CDR2 YYNGEE.

The chain links TRBV5-5 to TRBJ2-2; TRBD1 aligns across 7 bases. Germline V gene lookup returns CDR1 SGHKS and CDR2 YYEKEE (reference sequence). The V gene end was trimmed by 5 bases and the J gene end by 0 bases; junction bases not matched to a gene: 7. CDR3 length equals 16 residues. The CDR3 loop is CASSYTGTANTGELFF. For the CDR3, the DNA is TGTGCCAGCAGTTATACCGGGACAGCGAACACCGGGGAGCTGTTTTTT. Filled out from reference TRBV5-5 and TRBJ2-2, the complete variable domain reads DAGVTQSPTHLIKTRGQQVTLRCSPISGHKSVSWYQQVLGQGPQFIFQYYEKEERGRGNFPDRFSARQFPNYSSELNVNALLLGDSALYLCASSYTGTANTGELFFGEGSRLTVL.

V usage is TRBV18 and J usage is TRBJ2-7, with 13 positions matching TRBD2. V shed 4 bases, J shed 3 bases, and the junction held 3 bases outside the gene matches. The germline V gene encodes CDR1 KGHSH and CDR2 LQKENI. There are 15 residues in the CDR3. As DNA, the CDR3 is TGTGCCAGCTCACGAGGGACTAGCGGGAACTACGAGCAGTACTTC. Its translation: CASSRGTSGNYEQYF.